The 20 T cell receptor beta chains in this list originate from one sample, sequenced in a study of blood T cells in healthy people across ages. The second PCR ran about 7 to 12 cycles with a sample-barcoded 5' primer and J-beta primers. MiXCR, applied by TCRdb to the 5' RACE reads, yields one record per CDR3 protein. The sample carries about 1.7 million distinct CDR3 sequences, over 25% recorded once. The source material was blood. The source of these receptors is a woman between 25 and 40 years old in good health.

The chain joins TRBV18 to TRBJ2-1; 10 bases align to TRBD2. Per germline, CDR1 KGHSH and CDR2 LQKENI. J lost 5 bases, V lost 2 bases, and 3 bases had no gene match. CDR3 length: 15 residues. CDR3 coding DNA: TGTGCCAGCTCACCAGGGACTAGCGCCGACAATGAGCAGTTCTTC. Translating it yields CASSPGTSADNEQFF.

With respect to this clonotype: Just one base apart from a much larger clone, this may be a read error. V usage is TRBV7-3 and J usage is TRBJ2-7; either TRBD1 or TRBD2 may supply D (5 bases each). Per germline, CDR1 SGHTA and CDR2 FQGTGA. This CDR3 is 14 amino acids long. The V gene lost 0 bases and the J gene lost 7 bases, with 13 bases spanning the gap. The CDR3 reads CASSLTSGALEQYF. CDR3 nucleotide sequence: TGTGCCAGCAGCTTAACGTCCGGGGCGTTGGAGCAGTACTTC. Full variable domain (outside the CDR3, taken from reference TRBV7-3 and TRBJ2-7): GAGVSQTPSNKVTEKGKYVELRCDPISGHTALYWYRQSLGQGPEFLIYFQGTGAADDSGLPNDRFFAVRPEGSVSTLKIQRTERGDSAVYLCASSLTSGALEQYFGPGTRLTVT.

This clonotype was observed at least ten times. The chain employs TRBV20-1 and TRBJ2-5; TRBD2 might be the D (6 bases). Germline CDR1 DFQATT, CDR2 SNEGSKA (reference sequence). The CDR3 is 14 residues long. V lost 4 bases to trimming and J lost 5 bases, with 17 bases between them. The CDR3 bases are TGCAGTGCTACTCGGGACTCCCGAGGGGAGACCCAGTACTTC. Translated, it gives CSATRDSRGETQYF.

The V and J genes are TRBV10-2 and TRBJ2-2; 10 bases line up with TRBD2. V dropped 11 bases and J dropped 5; count of bases not matched to a gene: 14. The CDR3 has 16 amino acids. Germline V CDR1 and CDR2: WSHSY, SAAADI. CDR3 in DNA: TGCGCCGGTCAAGGGGCTAGCGGGAGTGGGACCGGGGAGCTGTTTTTT. Amino acids: CAGQGASGSGTGELFF.

This clonotype showed up many times. V gene TRBV28 combines with J gene TRBJ2-7; tentatively, D is TRBD1 or TRBD2 (7 bases each). This CDR3 is 15 amino acids long. The ends were cut back, 3 bases at V and 4 bases at J, with 16 bases in the middle. The germline CDR1 and CDR2 sequences are MDHEN and SYDVKM. The CDR3 here is CASSFQGGGRYEQYF. DNA for the CDR3: TGTGCCAGCAGTTTTCAGGGAGGGGGCAGATACGAGCAGTACTTC. Together with reference TRBV28 and TRBJ2-7, the CDR3 gives the full variable domain: DVKVTQSSRYLVKRTGEKVFLECVQDMDHENMFWYRQDPGLGLRLIYFSYDVKMKEKGDIPEGYSVSREKKERFSLILESASTNQTSMYLCASSFQGGGRYEQYFGPGTRLTVT.

This clonotype occurred a few times. The rearrangement joins TRBV20-1 to TRBJ2-2; D may be TRBD2 (5 bases). CDR3 length: 16 residues. Trimming left V 1 base short and J 0 bases short, with 12 bases between. Germline values: CDR1 DFQATT, CDR2 SNEGSKA (reference sequence). CDR3 in amino acids: CSARGDSSPNTGELFF. The CDR3 DNA is TGCAGTGCTAGAGGCGACTCTAGCCCGAACACCGGGGAGCTGTTTTTT.

In this sample, this clonotype turned up many times. J is TRBJ2-5 and V is TRBV12-3 or TRBV12-4; 11 nucleotides align to TRBD2. The junction had 5 bases not matched to a gene; V was cut back by 9 bases and J by 2 bases. This CDR3 is 14 amino acids long. CDR3 loop: CASTLAGVQETQYF. The CDR3, as DNA: TGTGCCAGTACACTAGCGGGGGTTCAAGAGACCCAGTACTTC.

This clonotype has a count of ten or more. The V and J genes are TRBV2 and TRBJ2-7; D perhaps matches TRBD2 (5 bases). CDR1 and CDR2 from the germline V gene are SNHLY and FYNNEI. The CDR3 spans 14 residues. The V gene lost 10 bases and the J gene lost 3 bases, with 19 bases spanning the gap. The DNA for the CDR3 is TGTGCCACGAGATTTCAAAGCGGATTCTACGAGCAGTACTTC. This translates into CATRFQSGFYEQYF.

The chain joins TRBV19 to TRBJ1-2, with D unresolved. The V gene's germline CDR1 is LNHDA and CDR2 SQIVND (reference sequence). The ends were cut back, 7 bases at V and 8 bases at J, with 5 bases in the middle. This CDR3 contains 9 residues. Here the CDR3 DNA reads TGTGCCAGTACATGGGGCTACACCTTC. Translating gives CASTWGYTF.

This chain connects TRBV3-1 to TRBJ2-1; either TRBD1 or TRBD2 may supply D (5 bases each). V shed 2 bases and J shed 5 bases, with 10 bases lying between them. This CDR3 is built from 14 residues. Germline CDR1 and CDR2: LGHDT and YNNKEL (reference sequence). DNA for the CDR3: TGTGCCAGCAGCCAATTTTGGGACCACAATGAGCAGTTCTTC. It translates to CASSQFWDHNEQFF.

This clonotype was seen repeatedly, ten times or more. The chain couples TRBV29-1 to TRBJ2-7, with D tentatively TRBD1 or TRBD2 (5 bases each). There are 15 residues in the CDR3. V was clipped by 1 base and J by 6 bases, with 19 bases between them. Germline-derived CDR1 and CDR2 are SQVTM and ANQGSEA. The CDR3 bases are TGCAGCGTTGAAGGAGGGGCGAGGTCGGCCAGCGAGCAGTACTTC. Translation: CSVEGGARSASEQYF.

This clonotype was seen at least ten times. The chain uses TRBV10-3 and TRBJ2-7; TRBD1 or TRBD2 may be the D gene (6 bases each). V was trimmed by 4 bases and J by 5 bases, leaving 27 bases between them. CDR1 and CDR2 from the germline V gene are ENHRY and SYGVKD. The CDR3 consists of 18 residues. CDR3 coding DNA: TGTGCCATCAGTGGGGGGTCGTTGGAGCGTGGAGGGGGAGACGAGCAGTACTTC. It yields the protein CAISGGSLERGGGDEQYF.

CDR3 bases: TGTGCCAGCAGCCAGACCACTCAGCCCCAGCATTTT. Translation gives CASSQTTQPQHF. This rearrangement joins TRBV16 to TRBJ1-5; no clear D. This CDR3 contains 12 residues. V was shortened by 3 bases and J by 6 bases, with 6 bases between the two germline ends. Germline V gene lookup returns CDR1 KGHSY and CDR2 FQNENV.

Worth noting for this clonotype: A much larger clone lies one base from this, so it may be a read error. This chain links TRBV6-5 with TRBJ2-7; TRBD1 might be the D (6 bases). Deletions cut 5 bases from V and 7 bases from J, with 15 bases between. CDR3 length: 13 amino acids. Germline CDR1 MNHEY, CDR2 SVGAGI. CDR3 region: CASSRTGRGEQYF. The CDR3 DNA reads TGTGCCAGCAGTCGCACAGGGCGAGGGGAGCAGTACTTC.

This clonotype was detected many times. The CDR3 sequence is CAGRQDTDTQYF. In DNA form, the CDR3 reads TGTGCTGGACGACAGGACACAGATACGCAGTATTTT. The V gene is TRBV7-9, the J gene TRBJ2-3; a weak D match, TRBD1 (6 bases). This CDR3 has 12 residues. In germline, CDR1 is SEHNR, CDR2 FQNEAQ (reference sequence).

The sample holds a few counts of this clonotype. The chain joins TRBV20-1 to TRBJ2-7, with 7 nucleotides matching TRBD1. V shed 0 bases, J shed 5 bases, and the junction held 7 bases outside the gene matches. The CDR3 covers 14 residues. Germline V gene data show CDR1 as DFQATT and CDR2 as SNEGSKA (reference sequence). CDR3 nucleotides: TGCAGTGCTAGAGACGTCGACAGGGTGAACGAGCAGTACTTC. Its translation: CSARDVDRVNEQYF.

This clonotype was counted only a few times. The chain combines TRBV11-2 with TRBJ1-4, with no clear D. V was trimmed by 1 base and J by 0 bases, leaving 12 bases between them. Germline lookup yields CDR1 SGHAT and CDR2 FQNNGV. This CDR3 region has 17 residues. CDR3 coding DNA: TGTGCCAGCAGCTTAGGCCGCGGAACCGCAACTAATGAAAAACTGTTTTTT. The encoded protein is CASSLGRGTATNEKLFF.

This clonotype was recorded a few times. The V call is TRBV9, the J call TRBJ2-7, with a possible D match to TRBD1 (5 bases). V dropped 0 bases and J dropped 5 bases, with 18 bases sitting between them. CDR1 is SGDLS, CDR2 YYNGEE, per germline. CDR3 size: 16 residues. The CDR3 sequence is CASSVAPLASRDEQYF. DNA for the CDR3: TGTGCCAGCAGCGTAGCCCCCCTGGCGAGCAGGGACGAGCAGTACTTC.

The chain is built from TRBV7-8 and TRBJ2-5, with D tentatively TRBD2 (6 bases). Germline V gives CDR1 SGHVS, CDR2 FQNEAQ. This CDR3 comprises 17 residues. V was cut by 1 base and J by 4 bases, with 19 bases left in between. CDR3 protein: CASSLETRLPVRETQYF. In DNA form, the CDR3 reads TGTGCCAGCAGCTTAGAGACTAGATTACCGGTGCGAGAGACCCAGTACTTC.

The chain recombines TRBV7-9 with TRBJ2-7; a possible D gene is TRBD2 (6 bases). V lost 5 bases and J 4 bases, leaving 15 bases between the germline ends. From germline, CDR1 is SEHNR and CDR2 FQNEAQ (reference sequence). This CDR3 has 14 residues. For the CDR3, the DNA is TGTGCCAGCAGCCGGGGGATAAGTCTATACGAGCAGTACTTC. It encodes CASSRGISLYEQYF.